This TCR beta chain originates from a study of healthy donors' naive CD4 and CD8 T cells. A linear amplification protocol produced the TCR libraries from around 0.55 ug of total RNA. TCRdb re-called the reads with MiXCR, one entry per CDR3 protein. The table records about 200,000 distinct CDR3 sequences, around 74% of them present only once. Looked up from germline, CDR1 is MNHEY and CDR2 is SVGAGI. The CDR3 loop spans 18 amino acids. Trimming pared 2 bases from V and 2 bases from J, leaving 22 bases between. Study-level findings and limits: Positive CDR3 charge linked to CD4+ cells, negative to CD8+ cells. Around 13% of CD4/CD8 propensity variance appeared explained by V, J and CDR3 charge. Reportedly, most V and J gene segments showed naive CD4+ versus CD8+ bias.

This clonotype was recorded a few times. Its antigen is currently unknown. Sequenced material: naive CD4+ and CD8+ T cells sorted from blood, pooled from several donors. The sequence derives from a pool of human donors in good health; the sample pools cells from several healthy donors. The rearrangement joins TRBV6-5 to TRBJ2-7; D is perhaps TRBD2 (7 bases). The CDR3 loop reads CASSYRGGTRDWTYEQYF. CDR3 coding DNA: TGTGCCAGCAGTTACAGGGGAGGGACACGTGATTGGACCTACGAGCAGTACTTC.